The present TCR beta chain was sequenced within a study of T-cell reconstitution after alpha-beta-depleted transplantation in children. In germline, CDR1 is DFQATT, CDR2 SNEGSKA (reference sequence). The V and J ends lost 0 bases and 4 bases, in that order; junction bases with no gene match: 11. The CDR3 sequence is 16 residues long. The authors prepared the TCRbeta library with unique molecular identifiers. Via MiXCR, TCRdb re-called the PCR reads, giving one row per CDR3 protein. Of over 150,000 distinct CDR3 sequences listed, about 6.3% are singletons. This clonotype was observed a handful of times.

The receptor was isolated from a human donor who donated a stem cell graft to a child with Wiskott-Aldrich syndrome. The sequences come from PBMCs from the stem cell graft donor, collected from the stem cell graft. This sequence joins TRBV20-1 and TRBJ1-2; TRBD1 matches at 7 bases. The CDR3 here is CSARDTTDRNRYGYTF. In DNA form, the CDR3 reads TGCAGTGCTAGAGATACTACGGACAGGAACCGCTATGGCTACACCTTC.